This T cell receptor beta chain was observed in a study of cytomegalovirus exposure and HLA in healthy donors. Study conclusions and caveats: Indistinguishability led to the exclusion of some V segments, TRBV6-2 and TRBV6-3 included.

This clone was counted only a few times. Its antigen remains unidentified. A multiplex PCR was run with 60 Vbeta primers and 13 Jbeta primers. Sequencing used immunoSEQ multiplex PCR; TCRdb keeps in-frame clones, though not all of them. The table includes tens of thousands of clones, roughly three quarters detected once. Trimming shortened V by 4 bases and J by 4 bases, and 10 bases separated the two germline ends. The CDR3 runs 12 residues. Germline loops: CDR1 GTSNPN, CDR2 SVGIG (reference sequence). The sequenced sample consisted of PBMCs. The J gene is TRBJ1-2, the V gene TRBV30, with D possibly being TRBD1 (6 bases). This receptor was identified in a man between 25 and 39 years old in good health and CMV-seronegative. Here the CDR3 reads CAWISQGYGYTF. Written as DNA, the CDR3 is TGTGCCTGGATCTCACAGGGCTATGGCTACACCTTC.